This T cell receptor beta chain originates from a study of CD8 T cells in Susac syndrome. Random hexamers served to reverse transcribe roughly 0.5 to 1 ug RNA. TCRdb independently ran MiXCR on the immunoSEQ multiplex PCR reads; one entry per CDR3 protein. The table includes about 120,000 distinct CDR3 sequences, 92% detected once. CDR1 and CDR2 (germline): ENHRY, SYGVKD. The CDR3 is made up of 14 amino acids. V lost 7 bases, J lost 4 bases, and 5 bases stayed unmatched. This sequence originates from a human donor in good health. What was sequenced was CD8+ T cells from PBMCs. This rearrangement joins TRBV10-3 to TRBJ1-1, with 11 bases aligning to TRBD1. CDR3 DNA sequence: TGTGCCATCAACCCCGGACAGGGGGCCACTGAAGCTTTCTTT. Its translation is CAINPGQGATEAFF.